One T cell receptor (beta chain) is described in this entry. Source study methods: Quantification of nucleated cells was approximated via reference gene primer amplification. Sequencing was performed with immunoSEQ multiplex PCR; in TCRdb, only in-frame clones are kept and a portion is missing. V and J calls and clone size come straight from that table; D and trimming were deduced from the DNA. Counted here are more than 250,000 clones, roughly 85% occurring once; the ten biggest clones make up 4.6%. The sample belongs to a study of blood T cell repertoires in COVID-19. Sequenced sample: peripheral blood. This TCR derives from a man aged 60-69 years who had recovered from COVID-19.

As DNA, the CDR3 is TGTGCCAGTAGTATACCAGCGGGAGGTCCCGGTGAGCAGTTCTTC. It codes for CASSIPAGGPGEQFF. V and J are TRBV19 and TRBJ2-1; 9 bases match TRBD2. The CDR3 is 15 amino acids. V trimming: 2 bases; J trimming: 9 bases; junction bases outside the gene matches: 8. Per germline, CDR1 LNHDA and CDR2 SQIVND (reference sequence).